These T cell receptor beta chains were read from a single sample in a study of blood T cell repertoires in COVID-19. Sequencing was performed with immunoSEQ multiplex PCR; in TCRdb, only in-frame clones are kept and a portion is missing. The sample has approximately 250,000 clones, roughly 86% seen once. The specimen sequenced was peripheral blood. Source of these receptors: a man aged 35-49 years with active or convalescent COVID-19. CDR3s include the opening cysteine and the closing phenylalanine or tryptophan. Each record gives: D gene, V gene, clone size, J gene, CDR3 DNA, CDR3 protein. The D gene is left open where the match is weak. Rows may omit the clone size; those that give it use once, few, many or a size class.

>-|TRBV5-6|-|TRBJ2-7
TGTGCCAGCAGCTTGGCAGTCGGGGGGCAGTACTTC
CASSLAVGGQYF
>-|TRBV24-1|-|TRBJ1-2
TGTGCCACCAGTCCCCCCGGGAGGAACTATGGCTACACCTTC
CATSPPGRNYGYTF
>-|TRBV19|-|TRBJ1-2
TGTGCCACCAGGACAGATCTTCTAAGGGGCTACACCTTC
CATRTDLLRGYTF
>-|TRBV28|once|TRBJ1-2
TGTGCCAGCAGTCGACTAGGGTCTAACTATGGCTACACCTTC
CASSRLGSNYGYTF
>-|TRBV27|-|TRBJ2-1
TGTGCCAGCAGTTGGGGGCGTGAGCAGTTCTTC
CASSWGREQFF
>TRBD1|TRBV5-4|-|TRBJ1-1
TGTGCCAGCAGCCGGGGACAGATGAACACTGAAGCTTTCTTT
CASSRGQMNTEAFF
>TRBD1|TRBV11-3|-|TRBJ1-2
TGTGCCAGCAGCTTAACAGGGGTTGTTCGTGGCTACACCTTC
CASSLTGVVRGYTF
>-|TRBV5-8|-|TRBJ1-6
TGTGCCAGCAGCTTTGGGGGGGCAGGGCACTCACCCCTCCACTTT
CASSFGGAGHSPLHF
>-|TRBV19|-|TRBJ2-7
TGTGCCAGTAGTTACCGGGGGACGGTTTACGAGCAGTACTTC
CASSYRGTVYEQYF
>-|TRBV10-3|-|TRBJ1-1
TGTGCCATCAGTGAGTCGCGGGGAAACACTGAAGCTTTCTTT
CAISESRGNTEAFF
>-|TRBV19|-|TRBJ1-5
TGTGCCAGTAGTATAGGGGGGACACGGTGGAATCAGCCCCAGCATTTT
CASSIGGTRWNQPQHF
>TRBD2|TRBV5-1|-|TRBJ2-1
TGCGCCAGCAGCGACCCCCAGCGGGGGGTCAATGAGCAGTTCTTC
CASSDPQRGVNEQFF
>-|TRBV11-3|-|TRBJ2-1
TGTGCCAGCAGCTTAGATCCGGTTAGTGAGCAGTTCTTC
CASSLDPVSEQFF
>TRBD1|TRBV5-8|-|TRBJ2-7
TGTGCCAGCAGCGGCAGGGGGATCAGCTACGAGCAGTACTTC
CASSGRGISYEQYF
>-|TRBV4-1|-|TRBJ2-1
TGCGCCAGCAACCCACAGGGATTTTTTCCCCGGTCCTACAATGAGCAGTTCTTC
CASNPQGFFPRSYNEQFF
>-|TRBV28|-|TRBJ2-7
TGTGCCAGCAGTTCCGTACAGGGCAGGGTTTTTTACGAGCAGTACTTC
CASSSVQGRVFYEQYF
>TRBD1|TRBV6-5|few|TRBJ1-6
TGTGCCAGCTCCCGGACAGGGGGTTATAATTCACCCCTCCACTTT
CASSRTGGYNSPLHF
>-|TRBV11-3|-|TRBJ2-1
TGTGCCAGCAGCCTCGGAGGGAGTAAGGGGAACAATGAGCAGTTCTTC
CASSLGGSKGNNEQFF
>TRBD1|TRBV7-3|-|TRBJ2-5
TGTGCCAGCAGCTTATCCGGGACAGGGGGGACCCAGTACTTC
CASSLSGTGGTQYF
>-|TRBV6-5|once|TRBJ1-2
TGTGCCAGCAGTAAGGGAGATGGCTACACCTTC
CASSKGDGYTF